These 9 T cell receptor beta chains were sequenced from one sample in a study of T cells in Graves' hyperthyroidism and ophthalmopathy. Amplified TCR beta CDR3 regions derived from RNA transcripts. With the HTBI primer set, the TCR CDR3 went through a first round of RT-PCR. TCRdb re-analysed the multiplex PCR reads in MiXCR, keeping a single row per CDR3 protein. The data hold approximately 200,000 distinct CDR3 sequences, with roughly 18% observed a single time. Sample: blood. These receptors were taken from a man between 35 and 55 years old with Graves' hyperthyroidism.

The CDR3 is CSVEDYSTDTQYF. The CDR3 DNA reads as TGCAGCGTTGAAGACTACAGCACAGATACGCAGTATTTT. J is TRBJ2-3 and V is TRBV29-1; D is unclear. This CDR3 is built from 13 residues. Per germline, CDR1 SQVTM and CDR2 ANQGSEA. Trimming pared 0 bases from V and 0 bases from J, leaving 4 bases between.

Ten or more counts support this clonotype. The rearrangement uses TRBV5-1 and TRBJ1-2, with D perhaps matching TRBD1 (6 bases). The V and J ends lost 4 bases and 4 bases respectively, with 20 bases between them. Germline CDR1 SGHRS, CDR2 YFSETQ. The CDR3 consists of 16 residues. CDR3 in DNA: TGCGCCAGCAGCCCACTGCGGGAAACAGGGTTCTATGGCTACACCTTC. It translates to CASSPLRETGFYGYTF.

The chain couples TRBV20-1 to TRBJ1-2; D unclear. This CDR3 has 13 residues. Trimming left V 3 bases short and J 5 bases short, with 13 bases between. Germline V gives CDR1 DFQATT, CDR2 SNEGSKA (reference sequence). CDR3 protein: CSASVTQVYGYTF. The CDR3 region has the DNA TGCAGTGCTAGTGTGACTCAAGTGTATGGCTACACCTTC.

This clonotype has ten or more counts. The V and J genes are TRBV7-9 and TRBJ1-1, with D perhaps TRBD1 (5 bases). CDR1 is SEHNR, CDR2 FQNEAQ, per germline (reference sequence). The V end lost 2 bases, the J end lost 2 bases, and 9 bases lay between the germline ends. This CDR3 contains 14 residues. As DNA, the CDR3 is TGTGCCAGCAGCTTAACCACAGGTAACACTGAAGCTTTCTTT. It encodes CASSLTTGNTEAFF. Full variable domain (missing parts from reference TRBV7-9 and TRBJ1-1): DTGVSQNPRHKITKRGQNVTFRCDPISEHNRLYWYRQTLGQGPEFLTYFQNEAQLEKSRLLSDRFSAERPKGSFSTLEIQRTEQGDSAMYLCASSLTTGNTEAFFGQGTRLTVV.

This clonotype was counted many times. The rearrangement links TRBV5-1 to TRBJ2-1; D tentatively reads TRBD1 or TRBD2 (6 bases each). This CDR3 region has 17 residues. Germline V CDR1 and CDR2: SGHRS, YFSETQ. Trimming pared 3 bases from V and 4 bases from J, leaving 20 bases between. The CDR3 nucleotides read TGCGCCAGCAGCTCCCAGGGGTTGGGACTCCTTTACAATGAGCAGTTCTTC. Residues: CASSSQGLGLLYNEQFF.

The sample holds many counts of this clonotype. This sequence joins TRBV14 and TRBJ1-4; D gene ambiguous. Germline CDR1 SGHDN, CDR2 FVKESK. This CDR3 comprises 16 residues. Trimming shortened V by 4 bases and J by 6 bases, and 18 bases separated the two germline ends. The CDR3 nucleotides are TGTGCCAGCAGCCGATCTTACTGGCGGAGTGATGAAAAACTGTTTTTT. Its translation: CASSRSYWRSDEKLFF.

Ten or more counts support this clonotype. The DNA of the CDR3 is TGCGCCAGCAGCTTGCCTCGCAGGGAGACCCAGTACTTC. It yields the protein CASSLPRRETQYF. The chain recombines TRBV5-1 with TRBJ2-5, with D uncertain. Trimming removed 1 base from V and 5 bases from J, with 9 bases in between. The CDR3 spans 13 residues. Germline CDR1 SGHRS, CDR2 YFSETQ.

This clonotype has a handful of counts. The chain links TRBV20-1 to TRBJ2-1; 9 nucleotides agree with TRBD2. Germline V gene data show CDR1 as DFQATT and CDR2 as SNEGSKA (reference sequence). The CDR3 runs to 15 residues. The V and J ends lost 1 base and 4 bases, in that order; junction bases with no gene match: 5. The CDR3 spells CSARGLAGTYNEQFF. Here the CDR3 DNA reads TGCAGTGCTAGAGGTCTAGCGGGGACTTACAATGAGCAGTTCTTC.

This clonotype was detected once. The chain carries TRBV2 and TRBJ1-5; no reliable D call. The CDR3 consists of 14 residues. Trimming left V 2 bases short and J 4 bases short, with 9 bases between. The germline V gene encodes CDR1 SNHLY and CDR2 FYNNEI. The CDR3 spells CASSELLVNQPQHF. The CDR3 nucleotides read TGTGCCAGCAGTGAATTGCTAGTAAATCAGCCCCAGCATTTT.